Below, 12 T cell receptor beta chains from the same sample are listed, as sequenced in a study of tissue T cells after allogeneic stem cell transplantation (dated by TCRdb to 2021 to 2024). Libraries were prepared through the immunoSEQ multiplex PCR assay. As stored in TCRdb, this immuneACCESS dataset retains in-frame rearrangements with V and J assigned. A fraction of the clones does not appear; measured against another copy, unresolved V genes explain less than half of the discrepancy, and the remainder lacks a known reason. The sample includes approximately 3,000 clones, with about 68% observed a single time. The ten largest make up roughly 22% of the sample. The time point label, as the study defines it: human tissue collected at research (rapid) autopsy. Over a three-year period, a research-autopsy study prospectively enrolled about seven adult allo-HCT recipients who had steroid-refractory GVHD.

The sample in question was duodenal tissue, obtained at autopsy. All receptors derive from a male patient aged 60 or older with steroid-refractory graft-versus-host disease after an allogeneic stem cell transplant. Because of the transplant, the T cells may be the graft donor's rather than the patient's own.

The chain has TRBV12-3 or TRBV12-4 and TRBJ2-7, with no clear D. With 6 bases removed from V and 3 bases from J, the gap between germline ends came to 9 bases. The CDR3 is 12 residues long. Here the CDR3 DNA reads TGTGCCAGCAGCCCAGCCGGCTACGAGCAGTACTTC. Translating it yields CASSPAGYEQYF.

V and J are TRBV15 and TRBJ1-1; TRBD1 matches at 7 bases. Germline V CDR1 and CDR2: LNHNV, YYDKDF (reference sequence). The CDR3 length is 11 residues. The V gene end was trimmed by 10 bases and the J gene end by 4 bases; junction bases not matched to a gene: 3. This chain's CDR3 is CAIGQVTEAFF. The CDR3 nucleotides read TGTGCCATTGGACAGGTCACTGAAGCTTTCTTT.

The rearrangement links TRBV7-9 to TRBJ2-5; D may correspond to TRBD1 or TRBD2 (5 bases each). Germline V gene sequence: CDR1 SEHNR, CDR2 FQNEAQ (reference sequence). Between the trimmed V and J ends, which lost 1 base and 5 bases, there was a span of 11 bases. CDR3 length: 14 residues. For the CDR3, the DNA is TGTGCCAGCAGCTTAGGGGACGCTATGGAGACCCAGTACTTC. This encodes CASSLGDAMETQYF. The whole variable domain, filled in from reference TRBV7-9 and TRBJ2-5, reads DTGVSQNPRHKITKRGQNVTFRCDPISEHNRLYWYRQTLGQGPEFLTYFQNEAQLEKSRLLSDRFSAERPKGSFSTLEIQRTEQGDSAMYLCASSLGDAMETQYFGPGTRLLVL.

The V gene is TRBV30, the J gene TRBJ2-1; 7 bases are a match to TRBD2. J lost 2 bases, V lost 1 base, and 8 bases had no gene match. CDR3 length: 16 residues. CDR1 is GTSNPN, CDR2 SVGIG, per germline (reference sequence). The CDR3 here is CAWSAHERGAYNEQFF. Written as DNA, the CDR3 is TGTGCCTGGAGTGCCCATGAGCGGGGAGCCTACAATGAGCAGTTCTTC.

This clone has only a few counts. CDR3 sequence reads: CASSARTDYGYTF. The CDR3 DNA is TGTGCCAGCAGCGCTAGGACAGATTATGGCTACACCTTC. The genes are TRBV2 and TRBJ1-2, with D possibly being TRBD1 (6 bases). This CDR3 is built from 13 residues. V lost 6 bases to trimming and J lost 5 bases, with 13 bases between them. Germline V gene sequence: CDR1 SNHLY, CDR2 FYNNEI.

This chain uses TRBV6-5 with TRBJ1-2; 8 bases agree with TRBD1. Germline assignment: CDR1 MNHEY and CDR2 SVGAGI. The CDR3 runs to 15 residues. V was pared by 6 bases and J by 0 bases, with 6 bases of the junction left unmatched. The CDR3 DNA follows: TGTGCCAGCAGAAAAGACAGGGGTACTAACTATGGCTACACCTTC. Its protein product is CASRKDRGTNYGYTF.

CDR3 coding DNA: TGTGCCAGCAGCATAAGCCCCTCAGAAGCAGATACGCAGTATTTT. Protein product: CASSISPSEADTQYF. This sequence joins TRBV7-8 and TRBJ2-3; D remains ambiguous. The V gene's germline CDR1 is SGHVS and CDR2 FQNEAQ. Between the trimmed V and J ends, which lost 5 bases and 4 bases, there was a span of 16 bases. This CDR3 region has 15 residues.

The chain uses TRBV5-1 and TRBJ2-3; either TRBD1 or TRBD2 may supply D (6 bases each). From germline, CDR1 is SGHRS and CDR2 YFSETQ. There are 18 residues in the CDR3. Between the trimmed V and J ends, which lost 4 bases and 2 bases, there was a span of 23 bases. CDR3 sequence reads: CASSPTLVGGGYTDTQYF. The CDR3 DNA sequence: TGCGCCAGCAGCCCGACCCTCGTCGGGGGCGGATACACAGATACGCAGTATTTT.

The chain combines TRBV11-2 with TRBJ2-7; perhaps TRBD1 as D (6 bases). Trimming took off 1 base at V and 2 bases at J, with 18 bases between the two ends. Germline CDR1 and CDR2: SGHAT and FQNNGV. The CDR3 is 17 amino acids. The CDR3 is CASSLGHRDIGTYEQYF. DNA of the CDR3: TGTGCCAGCAGCTTAGGGCACCGGGACATTGGCACCTACGAGCAGTACTTC.

The V gene is TRBV5-8, the J gene TRBJ2-3; D is ambiguous. Trimming took 3 bases from V and 6 from J, leaving 8 bases between them. Germline V gene data show CDR1 as SGHTS and CDR2 as YDEGEE. The CDR3 consists of 12 residues. CDR3 in amino acids: CASSSIRDTQYF. In nucleotides, the CDR3 is TGTGCCAGCAGCTCTATCCGGGATACGCAGTATTTT.

This chain joins TRBV6-2 or TRBV6-3 and TRBJ2-5, with D unclear. V dropped 1 base and J dropped 2 bases, with 8 bases sitting between them. The CDR3 extends over 14 amino acids. CDR1 is MNHEY, CDR2 SVGEGT, per germline. The CDR3 DNA reads as TGTGCCAGCAGTTACTGGGCAGTTCAAGAGACCCAGTACTTC. It yields the protein CASSYWAVQETQYF.

This clone is large within its sample. This chain connects TRBV4-1 to TRBJ1-5; tentative D call: TRBD1 (6 bases). This CDR3 region has 16 residues. Germline V gene data show CDR1 as MGHRA and CDR2 as YSYEKL. V lost 0 bases and J 1 base, leaving 10 bases between the germline ends. Here the CDR3 DNA reads TGCGCCAGCAGCCAAGATCCAGGGGCAAGCAATCAGCCCCAGCATTTT. Translated, it gives CASSQDPGASNQPQHF.